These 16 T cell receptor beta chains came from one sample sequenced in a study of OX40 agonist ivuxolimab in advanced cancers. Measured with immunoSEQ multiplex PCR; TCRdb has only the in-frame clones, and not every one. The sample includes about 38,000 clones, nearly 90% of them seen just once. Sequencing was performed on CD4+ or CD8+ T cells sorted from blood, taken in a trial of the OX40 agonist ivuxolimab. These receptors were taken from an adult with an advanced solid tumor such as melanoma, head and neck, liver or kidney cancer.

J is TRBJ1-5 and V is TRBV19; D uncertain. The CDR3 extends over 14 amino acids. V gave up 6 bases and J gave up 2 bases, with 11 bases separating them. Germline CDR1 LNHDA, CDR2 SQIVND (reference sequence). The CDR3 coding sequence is TGTGCCAGTAGAAGGCTTGCGGGCAATCAGCCCCAGCATTTT. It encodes CASRRLAGNQPQHF.

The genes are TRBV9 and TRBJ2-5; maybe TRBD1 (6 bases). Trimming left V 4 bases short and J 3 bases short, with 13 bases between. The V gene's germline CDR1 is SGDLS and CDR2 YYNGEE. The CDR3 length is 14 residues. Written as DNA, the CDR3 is TGTGCCAGCAGCTCCCGGACAGTAGAAGAGACCCAGTACTTC. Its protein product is CASSSRTVEETQYF.

The CDR3 DNA reads TGCGCCAGCAGCCAAGATGAGCGGGGGGGCCTTGAGCAGTTCTTC. It encodes CASSQDERGGLEQFF. The chain uses TRBV4-1 and TRBJ2-1; the match to TRBD2 covers 10 bases. CDR1 and CDR2 from the germline V gene are MGHRA and YSYEKL. The CDR3 runs to 15 residues. The J segment lost 9 bases and the V segment lost 0 bases, leaving 5 bases of the junction unmatched.

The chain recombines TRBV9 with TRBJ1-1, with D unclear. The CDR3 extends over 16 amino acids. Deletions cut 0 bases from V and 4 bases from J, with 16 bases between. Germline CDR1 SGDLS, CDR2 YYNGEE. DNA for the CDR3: TGTGCCAGCAGCGTAGGGGGTAGTTGGTCGAGCACTGAAGCTTTCTTT. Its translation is CASSVGGSWSSTEAFF.

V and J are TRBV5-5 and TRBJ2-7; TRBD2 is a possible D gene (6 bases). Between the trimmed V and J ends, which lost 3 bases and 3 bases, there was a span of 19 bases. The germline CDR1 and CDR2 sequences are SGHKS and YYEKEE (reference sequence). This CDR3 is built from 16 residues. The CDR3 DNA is TGTGCCAGCAGCTCCCGGGCGGGGTACGTCAACTACGAGCAGTACTTC. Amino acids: CASSSRAGYVNYEQYF.

This CDR3 reads CASKLYNEQFF. CDR3 in DNA: TGTGCCAGCAAGCTATACAATGAGCAGTTCTTC. This sequence joins TRBV2 and TRBJ2-1; D gene ambiguous. The CDR3 covers 11 residues. The ends were cut back, 7 bases at V and 4 bases at J, with 5 bases in the middle. Germline-derived CDR1 and CDR2 are SNHLY and FYNNEI.

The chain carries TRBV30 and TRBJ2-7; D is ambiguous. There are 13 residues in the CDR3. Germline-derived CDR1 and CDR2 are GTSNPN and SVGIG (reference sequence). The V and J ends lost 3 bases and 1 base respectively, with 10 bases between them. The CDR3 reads CAWSPGRSYEQYF. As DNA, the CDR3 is TGTGCCTGGAGCCCCGGTAGGTCCTACGAGCAGTACTTC.

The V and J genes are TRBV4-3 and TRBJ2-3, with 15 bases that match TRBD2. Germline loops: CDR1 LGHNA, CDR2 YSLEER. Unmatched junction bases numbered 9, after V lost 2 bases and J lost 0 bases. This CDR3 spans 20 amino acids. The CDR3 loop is CASSQSPGLAGGVSTDTQYF. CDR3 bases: TGCGCCAGCAGCCAATCACCGGGACTAGCGGGGGGCGTTAGCACAGATACGCAGTATTTT.

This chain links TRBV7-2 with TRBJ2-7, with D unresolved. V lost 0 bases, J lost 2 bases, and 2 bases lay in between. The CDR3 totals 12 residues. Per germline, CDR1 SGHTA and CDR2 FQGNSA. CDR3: CASSLAAYEQYF. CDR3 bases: TGTGCCAGCAGCTTAGCCGCCTACGAGCAGTACTTC.

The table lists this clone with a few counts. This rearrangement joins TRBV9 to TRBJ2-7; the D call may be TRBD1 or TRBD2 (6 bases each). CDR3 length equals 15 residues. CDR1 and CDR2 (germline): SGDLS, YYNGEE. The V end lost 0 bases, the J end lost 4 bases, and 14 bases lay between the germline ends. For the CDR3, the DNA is TGTGCCAGCAGCGTAGAGGGGGGCCCGGGGTACGAGCAGTACTTC. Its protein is CASSVEGGPGYEQYF. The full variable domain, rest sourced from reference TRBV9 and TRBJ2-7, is DSGVTQTPKHLITATGQRVTLRCSPRSGDLSVYWYQQSLDQGLQFLIQYYNGEERAKGNILERFSAQQFPDLHSELNLSSLELGDSALYFCASSVEGGPGYEQYFGPGTRLTVT.

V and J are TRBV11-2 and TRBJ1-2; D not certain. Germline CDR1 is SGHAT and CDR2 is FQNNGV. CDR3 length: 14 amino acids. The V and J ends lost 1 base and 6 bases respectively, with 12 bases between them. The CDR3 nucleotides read TGTGCCAGCAGCTTAGGAGGCCAATTCCATGGCTACACCTTC. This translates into CASSLGGQFHGYTF.

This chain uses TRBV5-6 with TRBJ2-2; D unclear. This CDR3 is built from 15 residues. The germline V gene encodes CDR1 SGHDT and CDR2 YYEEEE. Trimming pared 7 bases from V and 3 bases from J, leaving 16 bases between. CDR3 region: CASFISGGDTGELFF. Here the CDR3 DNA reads TGTGCCAGCTTCATTTCGGGCGGCGACACCGGGGAGCTGTTTTTT.

The chain's CDR3 is CASSQTGDYSYEQYF. CDR3 in DNA: TGTGCCAGCAGTCAGACAGGGGACTACTCCTACGAGCAGTACTTC. The chain couples TRBV27 to TRBJ2-7; D possibly corresponds to TRBD1 (8 bases). CDR3 length: 15 amino acids. The V gene's germline CDR1 is MNHEY and CDR2 SMNVEV (reference sequence). V dropped 5 bases and J dropped 0 bases, with 14 bases sitting between them.

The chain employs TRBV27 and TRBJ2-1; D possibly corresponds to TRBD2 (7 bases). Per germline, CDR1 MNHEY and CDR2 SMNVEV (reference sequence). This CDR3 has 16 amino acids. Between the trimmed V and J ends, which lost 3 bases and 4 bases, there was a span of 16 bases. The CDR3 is CASSLVGGTLYNEQFF. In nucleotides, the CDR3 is TGTGCCAGCAGTTTGGTGGGAGGGACATTATACAATGAGCAGTTCTTC.

Written as DNA, the CDR3 is TGTGCCAGCAGCGTACAAAGAACAGGGCCCTCGGACAATGAGCAGTTCTTC. It is translated as CASSVQRTGPSDNEQFF. This chain connects TRBV9 to TRBJ2-1, with D tentatively TRBD1 (6 bases). V was pared by 1 base and J by 5 bases, with 19 bases between. This CDR3 region has 17 residues. Looked up from germline, CDR1 is SGDLS and CDR2 is YYNGEE.

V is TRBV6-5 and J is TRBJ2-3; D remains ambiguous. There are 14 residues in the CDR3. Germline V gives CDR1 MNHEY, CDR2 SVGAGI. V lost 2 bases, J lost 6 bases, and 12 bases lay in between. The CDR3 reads CASSYQPRSDTQYF. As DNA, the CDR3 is TGTGCCAGCAGTTACCAGCCTAGGTCCGATACGCAGTATTTT.